These 9 T cell receptor beta chains came from one sample sequenced in a study of a mutant IDH1 vaccine in newly diagnosed glioma. Antigen specificity for these receptors is unknown. Only in-frame clones appear in the TCRdb table, and some are missing; sequencing was by immunoSEQ multiplex PCR. The sample includes about 55,000 clones, 80% of them seen just once. Described time point: week 23, last vaccination. In every dose of vaccine, 300 ug of mutant IDH1 20-mer peptide was given alongside topical imiquimod. The specimen was PBMCs, collected from a glioma patient whose treatment included an IDH1 peptide vaccine. These receptors were collected from a man aged 35 to 55 with glioma.

The gene calls are TRBV7-2 and TRBJ2-7, with 10 positions matching TRBD1. This CDR3 has 15 residues. V lost 6 bases and J lost 6; bases outside the gene matches: 11. CDR1 and CDR2 from the germline V gene are SGHTA and FQGNSA. CDR3 sequence (DNA): TGTGCCAGCAGACTTCGACAGGGGGCAATCTTCGAGCAGTACTTC. Its protein is CASRLRQGAIFEQYF.

This chain uses TRBV18 with TRBJ1-5; TRBD1 might be the D (5 bases). V was cut by 3 bases and J by 5 bases, with 11 bases left in between. CDR3 size: 14 residues. Germline CDR1 KGHSH, CDR2 LQKENI. This CDR3 is CASSPGQGDQPQHF. CDR3 DNA sequence: TGTGCCAGCTCACCTGGTCAGGGTGATCAGCCCCAGCATTTT.

This chain links TRBV30 with TRBJ1-5; weak D call: TRBD1 (6 bases). Germline CDR1 GTSNPN, CDR2 SVGIG (reference sequence). This CDR3 spans 11 amino acids. The V and J ends lost 8 bases and 7 bases respectively, with 12 bases between them. In nucleotides, the CDR3 is TGTGCCCGGAACAGGGTCCAGCCCCAGCATTTT. This encodes CARNRVQPQHF.

The J gene is TRBJ1-3, the V gene TRBV7-8; TRBD1 aligns across 9 bases. The CDR3 is 15 amino acids. Germline V gene lookup returns CDR1 SGHVS and CDR2 FQNEAQ. V was pared by 5 bases and J by 0 bases, with 2 bases of the junction left unmatched. The CDR3 loop reads CASSATGGSGNTIYF. Written as DNA, the CDR3 is TGTGCCAGCAGCGCGACAGGGGGCTCTGGAAACACCATATATTTT.

The V gene is TRBV7-9, the J gene TRBJ2-1; a weak D match, TRBD2 (6 bases). The CDR3 has 14 amino acids. Germline CDR1 is SEHNR and CDR2 is FQNEAQ (reference sequence). V lost 5 bases, J lost 4 bases, and 12 bases lay in between. This CDR3 is CASSPVGGYNEQFF. In DNA form, the CDR3 reads TGTGCCAGCAGCCCCGTCGGGGGTTACAATGAGCAGTTCTTC. Full variable domain (remainder filled in from reference TRBV7-9 and TRBJ2-1): DTGVSQNPRHKITKRGQNVTFRCDPISEHNRLYWYRQTLGQGPEFLTYFQNEAQLEKSRLLSDRFSAERPKGSFSTLEIQRTEQGDSAMYLCASSPVGGYNEQFFGPGTRLTVL.

V is TRBV14 and J is TRBJ1-6; D remains ambiguous. This CDR3 is 13 amino acids long. Germline V gene lookup returns CDR1 SGHDN and CDR2 FVKESK. Trimming took off 3 bases at V and 9 bases at J, with 9 bases between the two ends. For the CDR3, the DNA is TGTGCCAGCAGCCATTTCTTCGGTTCACCCCTCCACTTT. Protein: CASSHFFGSPLHF.

This clone was seen just once. The genes are TRBV18 and TRBJ2-5, with D tentatively TRBD1 (5 bases). Looked up from germline, CDR1 is KGHSH and CDR2 is LQKENI. Trimming removed 7 bases at V and 5 bases at J, with 14 bases between. The CDR3 extends over 13 amino acids. CDR3 bases: TGTGCCAGCTTACGACAGCTGGGCGAGACCCAGTACTTC. It is translated as CASLRQLGETQYF.

This chain links TRBV19 with TRBJ1-1; TRBD1 matches at 9 bases. The CDR3 runs 14 residues. With V trimmed by 3 bases and J by 4 bases, 3 bases remained unmatched. The germline CDR1 and CDR2 sequences are LNHDA and SQIVND (reference sequence). CDR3: CASSIDRGSTEAFF. The DNA for the CDR3 is TGTGCCAGTAGTATTGACAGGGGGAGCACTGAAGCTTTCTTT.

This chain uses TRBV10-2 with TRBJ2-5; 7 bases are a match to TRBD2. CDR3 size: 13 residues. After removal of 7 bases from V and 2 bases from J, the junction contained 4 bases not matched to a gene. Looked up from germline, CDR1 is WSHSY and CDR2 is SAAADI. The CDR3, as DNA: TGCGCCAGCACGACGGGACTACAAGAGACCCAGTACTTC. Protein sequence: CASTTGLQETQYF.